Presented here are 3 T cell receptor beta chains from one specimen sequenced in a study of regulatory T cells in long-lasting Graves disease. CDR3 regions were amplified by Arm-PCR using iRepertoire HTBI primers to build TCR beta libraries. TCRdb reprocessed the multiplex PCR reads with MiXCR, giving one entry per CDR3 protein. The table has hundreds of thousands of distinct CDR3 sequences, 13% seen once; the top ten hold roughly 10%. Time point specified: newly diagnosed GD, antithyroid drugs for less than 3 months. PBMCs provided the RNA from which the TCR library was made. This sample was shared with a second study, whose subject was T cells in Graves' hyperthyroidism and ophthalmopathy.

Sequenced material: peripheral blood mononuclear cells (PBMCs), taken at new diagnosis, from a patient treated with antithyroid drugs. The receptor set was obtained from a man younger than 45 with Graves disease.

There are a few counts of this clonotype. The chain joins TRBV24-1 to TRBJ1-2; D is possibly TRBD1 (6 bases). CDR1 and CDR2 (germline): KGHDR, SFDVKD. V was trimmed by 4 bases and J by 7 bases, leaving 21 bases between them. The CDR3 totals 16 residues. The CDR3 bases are TGTGCCACCAGTGACCAAGGGAAGGGGGGGGTCGGTGGCTACACCTTC. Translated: CATSDQGKGGVGGYTF.

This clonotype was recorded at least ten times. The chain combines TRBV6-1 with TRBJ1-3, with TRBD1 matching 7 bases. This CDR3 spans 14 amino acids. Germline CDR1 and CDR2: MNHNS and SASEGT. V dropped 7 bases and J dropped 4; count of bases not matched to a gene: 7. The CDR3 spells CASNQGGQGNTIYF. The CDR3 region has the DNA TGTGCCAGCAACCAGGGGGGCCAAGGAAACACCATATATTTT.

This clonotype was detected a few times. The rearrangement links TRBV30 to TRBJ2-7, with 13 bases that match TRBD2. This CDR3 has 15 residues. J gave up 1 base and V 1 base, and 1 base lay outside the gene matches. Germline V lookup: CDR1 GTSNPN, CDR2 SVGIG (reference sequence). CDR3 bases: TGTGCCTGGAGTGGGACTAGCGGGGGATCCTACGAGCAGTACTTC. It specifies CAWSGTSGGSYEQYF.